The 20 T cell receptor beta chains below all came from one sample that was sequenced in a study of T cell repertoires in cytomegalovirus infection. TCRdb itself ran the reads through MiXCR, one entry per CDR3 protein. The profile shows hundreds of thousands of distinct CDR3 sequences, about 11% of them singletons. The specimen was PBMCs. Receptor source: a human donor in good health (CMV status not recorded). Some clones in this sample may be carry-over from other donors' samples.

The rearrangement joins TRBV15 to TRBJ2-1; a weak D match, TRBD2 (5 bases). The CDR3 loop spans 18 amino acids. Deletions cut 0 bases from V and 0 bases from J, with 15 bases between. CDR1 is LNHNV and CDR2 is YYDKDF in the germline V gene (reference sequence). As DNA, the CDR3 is TGTGCCACCAGCAGAGATAGAATGCGGGCAAGCTCCTACAATGAGCAGTTCTTC. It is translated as CATSRDRMRASSYNEQFF.

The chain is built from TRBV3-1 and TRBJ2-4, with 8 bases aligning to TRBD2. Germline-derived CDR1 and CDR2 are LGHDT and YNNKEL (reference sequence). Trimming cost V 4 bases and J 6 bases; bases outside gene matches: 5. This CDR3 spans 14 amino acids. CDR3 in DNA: TGTGCCAGCAGCCCAGGGACTAGTGGAAACATTCAGTACTTC. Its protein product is CASSPGTSGNIQYF.

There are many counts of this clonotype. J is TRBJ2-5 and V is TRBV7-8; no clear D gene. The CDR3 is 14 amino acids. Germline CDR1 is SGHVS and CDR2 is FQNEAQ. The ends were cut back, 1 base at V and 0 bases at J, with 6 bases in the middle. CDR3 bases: TGTGCCAGCAGCTTAGTTCAGAACCAAGAGACCCAGTACTTC. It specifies CASSLVQNQETQYF.

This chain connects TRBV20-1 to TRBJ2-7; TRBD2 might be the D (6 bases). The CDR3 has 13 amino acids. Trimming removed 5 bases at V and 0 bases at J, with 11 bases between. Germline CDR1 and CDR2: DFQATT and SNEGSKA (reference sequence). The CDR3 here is CSAWDGSSYEQYF. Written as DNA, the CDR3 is TGCAGTGCTTGGGACGGGAGCTCCTACGAGCAGTACTTC.

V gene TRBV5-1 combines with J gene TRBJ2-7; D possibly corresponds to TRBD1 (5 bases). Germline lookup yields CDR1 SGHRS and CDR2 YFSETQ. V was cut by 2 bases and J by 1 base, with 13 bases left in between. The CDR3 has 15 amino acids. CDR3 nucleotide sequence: TGCGCCAGCAGCTTACCAGGGTATAAGTCCTACGAGCAGTACTTC. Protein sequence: CASSLPGYKSYEQYF.

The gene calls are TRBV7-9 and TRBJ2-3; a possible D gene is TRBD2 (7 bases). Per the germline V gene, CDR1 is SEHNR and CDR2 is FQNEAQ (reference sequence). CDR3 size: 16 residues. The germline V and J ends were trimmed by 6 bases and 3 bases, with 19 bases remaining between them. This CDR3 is CASSGEGGAATDTQYF. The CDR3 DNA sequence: TGTGCCAGCAGTGGAGAGGGGGGGGCTGCTACAGATACGCAGTATTTT.

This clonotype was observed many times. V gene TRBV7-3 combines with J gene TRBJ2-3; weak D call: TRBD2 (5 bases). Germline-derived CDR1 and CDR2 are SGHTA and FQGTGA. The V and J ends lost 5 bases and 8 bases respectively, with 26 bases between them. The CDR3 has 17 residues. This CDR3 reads CASSLLPPSGAPPTQYF. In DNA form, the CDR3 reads TGTGCCAGCAGCCTCCTCCCCCCAAGCGGAGCACCTCCTACGCAGTATTTT.

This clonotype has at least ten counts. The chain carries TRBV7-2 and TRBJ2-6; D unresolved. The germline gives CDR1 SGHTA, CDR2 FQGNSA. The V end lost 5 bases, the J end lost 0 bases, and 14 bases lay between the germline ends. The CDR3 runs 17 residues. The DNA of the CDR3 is TGTGCCAGCAGCCGCCTTTCACTGAGCTCTGGGGCCAACGTCCTGACTTTC. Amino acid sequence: CASSRLSLSSGANVLTF.

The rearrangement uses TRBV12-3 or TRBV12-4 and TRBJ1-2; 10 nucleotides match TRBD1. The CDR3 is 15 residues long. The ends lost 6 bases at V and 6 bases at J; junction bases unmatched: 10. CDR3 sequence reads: CASRGTGAPWDGYTF. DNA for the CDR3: TGTGCCAGCAGAGGGACAGGGGCACCATGGGATGGCTACACCTTC.

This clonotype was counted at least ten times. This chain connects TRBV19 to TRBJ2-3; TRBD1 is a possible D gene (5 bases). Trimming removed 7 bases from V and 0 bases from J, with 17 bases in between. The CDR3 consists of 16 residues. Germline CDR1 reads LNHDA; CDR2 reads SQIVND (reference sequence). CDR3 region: CASTPGWQGSTDTQYF. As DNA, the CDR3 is TGTGCCAGTACCCCAGGGTGGCAGGGAAGCACAGATACGCAGTATTTT.

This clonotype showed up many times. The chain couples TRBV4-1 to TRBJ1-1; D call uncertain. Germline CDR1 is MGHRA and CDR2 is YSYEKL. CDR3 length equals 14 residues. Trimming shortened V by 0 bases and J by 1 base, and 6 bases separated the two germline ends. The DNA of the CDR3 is TGCGCCAGCAGCCAAGAGACGCGGAACACTGAAGCTTTCTTT. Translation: CASSQETRNTEAFF.

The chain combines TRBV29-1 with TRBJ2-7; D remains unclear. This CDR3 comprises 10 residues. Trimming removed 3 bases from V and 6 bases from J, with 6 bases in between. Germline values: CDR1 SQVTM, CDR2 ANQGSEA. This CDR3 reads CSVDVGEQYF. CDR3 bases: TGCAGCGTTGACGTAGGCGAGCAGTACTTC.

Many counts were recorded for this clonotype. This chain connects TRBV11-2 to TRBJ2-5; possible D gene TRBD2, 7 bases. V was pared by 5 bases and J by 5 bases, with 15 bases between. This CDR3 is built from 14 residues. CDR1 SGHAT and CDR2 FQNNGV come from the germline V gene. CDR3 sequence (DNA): TGTGCCAGCAGCGAGAGGAGGGGGGGGGAGACCCAGTACTTC. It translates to CASSERRGGETQYF.

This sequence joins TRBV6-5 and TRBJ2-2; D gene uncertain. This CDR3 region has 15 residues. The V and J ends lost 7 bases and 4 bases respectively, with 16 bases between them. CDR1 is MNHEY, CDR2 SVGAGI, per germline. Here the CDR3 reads CASTLSDGFTGELFF. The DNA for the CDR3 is TGTGCCAGCACTCTCTCGGACGGTTTCACCGGGGAGCTGTTTTTT.

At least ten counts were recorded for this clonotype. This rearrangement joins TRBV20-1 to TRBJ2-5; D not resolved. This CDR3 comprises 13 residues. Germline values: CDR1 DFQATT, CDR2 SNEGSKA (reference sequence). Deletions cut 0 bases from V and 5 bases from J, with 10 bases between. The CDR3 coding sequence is TGCAGTGCTAGAGATCGGAGTGTCGAGACCCAGTACTTC. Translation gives CSARDRSVETQYF.

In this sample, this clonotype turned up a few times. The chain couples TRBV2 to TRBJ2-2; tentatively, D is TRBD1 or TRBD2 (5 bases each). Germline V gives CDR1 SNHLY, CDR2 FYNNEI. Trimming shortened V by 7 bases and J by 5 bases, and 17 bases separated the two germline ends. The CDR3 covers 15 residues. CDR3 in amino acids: CASTEGFGSTGELFF. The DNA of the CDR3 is TGTGCCAGCACCGAGGGGTTTGGATCTACCGGGGAGCTGTTTTTT.

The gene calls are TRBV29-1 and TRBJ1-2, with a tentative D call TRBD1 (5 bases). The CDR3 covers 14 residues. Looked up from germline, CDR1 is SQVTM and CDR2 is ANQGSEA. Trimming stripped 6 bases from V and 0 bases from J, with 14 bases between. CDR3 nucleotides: TGCAGCGTCTCCGGGACCGAGTCTAACTATGGCTACACCTTC. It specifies CSVSGTESNYGYTF.

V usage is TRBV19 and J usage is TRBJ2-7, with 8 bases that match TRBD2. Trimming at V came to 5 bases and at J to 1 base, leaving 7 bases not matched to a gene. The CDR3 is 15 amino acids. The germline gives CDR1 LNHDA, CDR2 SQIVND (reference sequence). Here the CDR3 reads CASSPAGGQSYEQYF. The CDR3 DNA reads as TGTGCCAGTAGTCCCGCGGGGGGCCAATCCTACGAGCAGTACTTC.

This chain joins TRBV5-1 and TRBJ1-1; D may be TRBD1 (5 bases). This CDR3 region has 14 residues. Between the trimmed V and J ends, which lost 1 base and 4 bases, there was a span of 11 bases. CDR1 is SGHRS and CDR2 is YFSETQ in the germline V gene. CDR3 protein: CASSLLPGTTEAFF. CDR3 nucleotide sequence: TGCGCCAGCAGCTTGCTCCCCGGGACCACTGAAGCTTTCTTT.

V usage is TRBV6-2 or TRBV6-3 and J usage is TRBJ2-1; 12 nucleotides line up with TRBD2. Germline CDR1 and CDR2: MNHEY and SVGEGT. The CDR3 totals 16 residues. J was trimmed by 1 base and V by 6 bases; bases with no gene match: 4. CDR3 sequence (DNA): TGTGCCAGCAGCTTCGGACTAGCGGGGTCCTACAATGAGCAGTTCTTC. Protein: CASSFGLAGSYNEQFF.